One sample yielded the 26 T cell receptor beta chains listed below, sequenced in a study of STAT3 mutations in large granular lymphocyte leukemia (dated by TCRdb to 2018 to 2020). What the study reported, not specific to this receptor: Every T-LGLL patient showed at least one immunodominant TCRbeta clonotype, and about half showed multiple immunodominant subclonotypes.

Libraries were made using the immunoSEQ multiplex PCR assay. What TCRdb holds here is the immuneACCESS table cut down to in-frame rearrangements. Part of the clones is not present; checked against another copy, under half of the missing clones reflect an unresolved V gene, and the others are unexplained. This sample comprises about 7,800 clones, 91% of them detected only once. The ten most abundant clones make up 40% to 55% of the sample. These TCRs' antigens remain unknown. Source material: peripheral blood mononuclear cells. All receptors derive from a man aged 50-60 years with T-cell large granular lymphocyte leukemia. Some clones in this sample may be carry-over from other donors' samples. The age is the age at diagnosis.

The chain has TRBV6-5 and TRBJ2-7, with TRBD2 matching 8 bases. Trimming removed 9 bases from V and 6 bases from J; junction bases left unmatched: 10. From germline, CDR1 is MNHEY and CDR2 SVGAGI. CDR3 length: 13 residues. As DNA, the CDR3 is TGTGCCAGGGGACTAGGAGGTTTATGCGAGCAGTACTTC. It encodes CARGLGGLCEQYF.

The chain is built from TRBV11-2 and TRBJ2-2; the D gene is possibly TRBD1 (5 bases). The germline gives CDR1 SGHAT, CDR2 FQNNGV. CDR3 length equals 15 residues. V was clipped by 0 bases and J by 4 bases, with 9 bases between them. CDR3 residues: CASSLDTGFTGELFF. The CDR3 nucleotides read TGTGCCAGCAGCTTAGATACAGGCTTCACCGGGGAGCTGTTTTTT.

The chain is built from TRBV27 and TRBJ2-1, with TRBD2 matching 7 bases. Per the germline V gene, CDR1 is MNHEY and CDR2 is SMNVEV (reference sequence). The length of the CDR3 is 17 residues. The junction had 15 bases not matched to a gene; V was cut back by 6 bases and J by 4 bases. CDR3 loop: CASRYSAGDVRYNEQFF. CDR3 sequence (DNA): TGTGCCAGCAGATATTCGGCGGGAGACGTTAGGTACAATGAGCAGTTCTTC.

The chain links TRBV27 to TRBJ1-6; 9 bases are a match to TRBD1. CDR3 length: 15 residues. V shed 5 bases and J 7 bases; nucleotides not matched to a gene: 6. Germline lookup yields CDR1 MNHEY and CDR2 SMNVEV (reference sequence). The CDR3 is CASSLTGGANSPLHF. CDR3 sequence (DNA): TGTGCCAGCAGTCTGACAGGGGGAGCCAATTCACCCCTCCACTTT.

The rearrangement joins TRBV4-1 to TRBJ1-2; D ambiguous. The CDR3 spans 16 residues. Germline V CDR1 and CDR2: MGHRA, YSYEKL. V lost 2 bases to trimming and J lost 0 bases, with 13 bases between them. Written as DNA, the CDR3 is TGCGCCAGCAGCCAAAAACCCGGAGAGCCTAACTATGGCTACACCTTC. Protein: CASSQKPGEPNYGYTF.

The chain has TRBV6-1 and TRBJ1-1; possible D gene TRBD1, 6 bases. In germline, CDR1 is MNHNS, CDR2 SASEGT. V was shortened by 6 bases and J by 1 base, with 9 bases between the two germline ends. The CDR3 runs to 13 residues. The CDR3 sequence: CASSWGQNTEAFF. CDR3 coding DNA: TGTGCCAGCAGCTGGGGGCAGAACACTGAAGCTTTCTTT.

The rearrangement joins TRBV29-1 to TRBJ1-1; D gene uncertain. The CDR3 consists of 12 residues. Germline assignment: CDR1 SQVTM and CDR2 ANQGSEA. V lost 7 bases, J lost 1 base, and 10 bases lay in between. The CDR3 is CSARIGNTEAFF. CDR3 coding DNA: TGCAGCGCAAGGATAGGGAACACTGAAGCTTTCTTT.

The V gene is TRBV5-6, the J gene TRBJ2-3; 7 nucleotides align to TRBD2. This CDR3 comprises 13 residues. V dropped 2 bases and J dropped 5; count of bases not matched to a gene: 2. CDR1 and CDR2 (germline): SGHDT, YYEEEE. The CDR3 reads CASSLRGVDTQYF. DNA of the CDR3: TGTGCCAGCAGCTTACGGGGGGTAGATACGCAGTATTTT.

V is TRBV18 and J is TRBJ2-7, with D perhaps TRBD1 (6 bases). Germline V CDR1 and CDR2: KGHSH, LQKENI. Between the trimmed V and J ends, which lost 2 bases and 6 bases, there was a span of 17 bases. The CDR3 is made up of 15 amino acids. The CDR3 loop is CASSPGGLRLSEQYF. The CDR3 DNA reads TGTGCCAGCTCACCAGGGGGCCTGAGACTATCCGAGCAGTACTTC.

The chain couples TRBV5-1 to TRBJ2-3; either TRBD1 or TRBD2 may supply D (5 bases each). Germline CDR1 SGHRS, CDR2 YFSETQ. The CDR3 loop spans 14 amino acids. The V gene lost 4 bases and the J gene lost 3 bases, with 12 bases spanning the gap. The CDR3 sequence: CASSRDHGTDTQYF. For the CDR3, the DNA is TGCGCCAGCAGCCGGGACCATGGGACAGATACGCAGTATTTT.

The chain has TRBV5-4 and TRBJ2-2; no clear D. CDR1 and CDR2 from the germline V gene are SGHNT and YYREEE (reference sequence). The CDR3 contains 15 residues. V was trimmed by 2 bases and J by 7 bases, leaving 15 bases between them. This CDR3 reads CASSFRAGHSGELFF. The CDR3, as DNA: TGTGCCAGCAGCTTCCGGGCCGGGCATAGCGGGGAGCTGTTTTTT.

In the case of this clone: Other DNA sequences within the sample encode an identical CDR3. The rearrangement uses TRBV4-1 and TRBJ1-3; a weak D match, TRBD1 (5 bases). The CDR3 covers 15 residues. Per the germline V gene, CDR1 is MGHRA and CDR2 is YSYEKL. V dropped 0 bases and J dropped 4 bases, with 10 bases sitting between them. CDR3 bases: TGCGCCAGCAGCCAAGAGAGACGGGGCGGAAACACCATATATTTT. It yields the protein CASSQERRGGNTIYF.

V is TRBV19 and J is TRBJ2-7; D unclear. The CDR3 loop spans 13 amino acids. Germline CDR1 is LNHDA and CDR2 is SQIVND (reference sequence). V was trimmed by 5 bases and J by 7 bases, leaving 15 bases between them. The CDR3 protein is CASSARRGYEQYF. In nucleotides, the CDR3 is TGTGCCAGTAGTGCCCGGCGAGGCTATGAGCAGTACTTC.

The CDR3 DNA is TGTGCCTGGAGTCCCGCGGGGGGAGCTTTCTTT. Translation: CAWSPAGGAFF. The chain recombines TRBV30 with TRBJ1-1; D might be TRBD1 (5 bases). Trimming removed 2 bases from V and 10 bases from J, with 11 bases in between. The CDR3 sequence is 11 residues long. Germline assignment: CDR1 GTSNPN and CDR2 SVGIG (reference sequence).

This chain uses TRBV5-1 with TRBJ1-3; D gene unclear. V shed 1 base and J shed 2 bases, with 4 bases lying between them. The CDR3 has 13 amino acids. Germline CDR1 and CDR2: SGHRS and YFSETQ. CDR3 amino acids: CASSLNPGNTIYF. For the CDR3, the DNA is TGCGCCAGCAGCTTGAACCCTGGAAACACCATATATTTT.

The chain employs TRBV5-1 and TRBJ2-7, with D perhaps matching TRBD1 (6 bases). The V and J ends lost 1 base and 3 bases respectively, with 8 bases between them. CDR1 is SGHRS, CDR2 YFSETQ, per germline. The CDR3 is 13 amino acids. The DNA of the CDR3 is TGCGCCAGCAGCTTGCAGGGGCTCTACGAGCAGTACTTC. Protein sequence: CASSLQGLYEQYF.

The V gene is TRBV9, the J gene TRBJ1-2; possibly TRBD1 for D (5 bases). The CDR3 contains 14 residues. Trimming removed 3 bases from V and 0 bases from J, with 9 bases in between. CDR1 SGDLS and CDR2 YYNGEE come from the germline V gene. CDR3 DNA: TGTGCCAGCAGCGCCGACAGAACTAACTATGGCTACACCTTC. It encodes CASSADRTNYGYTF.

The chain combines TRBV5-6 with TRBJ1-1; D ambiguous. CDR3 length equals 12 residues. Germline V gene sequence: CDR1 SGHDT, CDR2 YYEEEE. V lost 2 bases and J lost 4, with 6 bases in between. The CDR3 loop reads CASSLTITEAFF. The CDR3 DNA is TGTGCCAGCAGCTTAACGATCACTGAAGCTTTCTTT.

In DNA form, the CDR3 reads TGTGCCAGCAGCGGAGGACACCGCTATAATTCACCCCTCCACTTT. Amino acid sequence: CASSGGHRYNSPLHF. The J gene is TRBJ1-6, the V gene TRBV5-5; D perhaps matches TRBD1 (5 bases). CDR1 is SGHKS and CDR2 is YYEKEE in the germline V gene (reference sequence). The V end lost 4 bases, the J end lost 3 bases, and 11 bases lay between the germline ends. The CDR3 spans 15 residues.

This rearrangement joins TRBV5-4 to TRBJ2-5; 13 nucleotides agree with TRBD2. Germline assignment: CDR1 SGHNT and CDR2 YYREEE (reference sequence). Trimming cost V 4 bases and J 4 bases; bases outside gene matches: 4. The CDR3 is made up of 15 amino acids. CDR3 in DNA: TGTGCCAGCAGCCTACGGACTAGCGGGGGAGAGACCCAGTACTTC. Its translation is CASSLRTSGGETQYF.

The chain uses TRBV18 and TRBJ2-5; 7 bases fit TRBD1. V was pared by 4 bases and J by 3 bases, with 2 bases of the junction left unmatched. This CDR3 has 13 amino acids. CDR1 is KGHSH and CDR2 is LQKENI in the germline V gene. The CDR3 DNA sequence: TGTGCCAGCTCACTTGACAGGGAAGAGACCCAGTACTTC. It specifies CASSLDREETQYF.

The V call is TRBV5-4, the J call TRBJ2-1; 8 bases are shared with TRBD1. CDR1 is SGHNT, CDR2 YYREEE, per germline (reference sequence). The V and J ends lost 0 bases and 15 bases, in that order; junction bases with no gene match: 8. The CDR3 sequence is 13 residues long. CDR3 amino acids: CASSLAGGQAPFF. The CDR3 DNA is TGTGCCAGCAGCTTGGCCGGGGGACAGGCCCCGTTCTTC.

The V call is TRBV5-6, the J call TRBJ1-2; D is possibly TRBD1 (5 bases). The CDR3 loop spans 13 amino acids. Trimming removed 3 bases from V and 4 bases from J, with 10 bases in between. Germline CDR1 and CDR2: SGHDT and YYEEEE. The CDR3 here is CASSWGVGYGYTF. Written as DNA, the CDR3 is TGTGCCAGCAGCTGGGGGGTGGGCTATGGCTACACCTTC.

The rearrangement uses TRBV11-2 and TRBJ1-2; D possibly corresponds to TRBD1 (5 bases). The CDR3 loop spans 16 amino acids. The V gene lost 5 bases and the J gene lost 7 bases, with 23 bases spanning the gap. Germline V gene lookup returns CDR1 SGHAT and CDR2 FQNNGV. The CDR3 is CASSQTDGGWRRGYTF. CDR3 nucleotides: TGTGCCAGCAGCCAGACCGACGGGGGGTGGAGGCGTGGCTACACCTTC.

V is TRBV23-1 and J is TRBJ2-7, with a tentative D call TRBD1 (6 bases). TRBV23-1 counts as an open reading frame of uncertain function. This CDR3 comprises 15 residues. V lost 0 bases, J lost 3 bases, and 12 bases lay in between. The CDR3 DNA is TGCGCCAGCAGTCAATCCGCAGGGGAGAGCTACGAGCAGTACTTC. Translating it yields CASSQSAGESYEQYF.

The V and J genes are TRBV10-3 and TRBJ2-5; a possible D gene is TRBD1 (6 bases). V was shortened by 6 bases and J by 1 base, with 9 bases between the two germline ends. This CDR3 has 13 residues. Germline assignment: CDR1 ENHRY and CDR2 SYGVKD. The CDR3 loop reads CAISWTVQETQYF. DNA of the CDR3: TGTGCCATCAGCTGGACAGTCCAAGAGACCCAGTACTTC.